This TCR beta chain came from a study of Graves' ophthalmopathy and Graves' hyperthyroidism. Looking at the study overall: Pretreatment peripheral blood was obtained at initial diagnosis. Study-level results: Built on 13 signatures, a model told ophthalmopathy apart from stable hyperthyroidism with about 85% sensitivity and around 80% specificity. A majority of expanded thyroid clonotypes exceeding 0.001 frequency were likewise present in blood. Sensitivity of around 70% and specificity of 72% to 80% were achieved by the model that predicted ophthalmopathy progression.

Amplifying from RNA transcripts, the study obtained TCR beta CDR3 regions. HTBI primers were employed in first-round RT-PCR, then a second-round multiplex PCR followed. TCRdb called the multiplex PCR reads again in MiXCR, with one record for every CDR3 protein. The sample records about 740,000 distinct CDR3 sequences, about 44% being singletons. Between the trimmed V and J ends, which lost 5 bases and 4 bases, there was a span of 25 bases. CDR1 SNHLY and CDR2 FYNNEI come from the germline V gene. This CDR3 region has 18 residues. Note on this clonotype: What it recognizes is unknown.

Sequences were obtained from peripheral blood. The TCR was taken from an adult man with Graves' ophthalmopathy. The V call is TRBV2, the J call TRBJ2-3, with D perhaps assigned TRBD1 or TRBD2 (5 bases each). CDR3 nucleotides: TGTGCCAGCAGTAAGACTGGACGTAACGGGGCCCTACCAGATACGCAGTATTTT. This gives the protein CASSKTGRNGALPDTQYF.